These 22 T cell receptor beta chains were sequenced from one sample in a study of blood T cell repertoires in COVID-19 (TCRdb year 2020). Libraries were built with the immunoSEQ multiplex PCR assay. As stored in TCRdb, this immuneACCESS dataset retains in-frame rearrangements with V and J assigned. A fraction of the clones does not appear; measured against another copy, unresolved V genes explain less than half of the discrepancy, and the remainder lacks a known reason. For this sample there are about 250,000 clones; around 83% appear just once. Of the sample, around 8.9% falls within the top ten clones. Specimen: peripheral blood. The receptors derive from a man older than 75 with acute or convalescent COVID-19.

The V and J genes are TRBV28 and TRBJ1-2; 7 bases line up with TRBD1. The germline CDR1 and CDR2 sequences are MDHEN and SYDVKM. This CDR3 is 13 amino acids long. V lost 6 bases to trimming and J lost 6 bases; unmatched junction nucleotides: 7. Here the CDR3 DNA reads TGTGCCAGCAGCACCGGGACAGTAAATGGCTACACCTTC. Translated: CASSTGTVNGYTF.

J is TRBJ1-5 and V is TRBV28; possibly TRBD1 for D (6 bases). The germline V gene has CDR1 MDHEN and CDR2 SYDVKM. The V gene lost 6 bases and the J gene lost 0 bases, with 12 bases spanning the gap. The CDR3 consists of 15 residues. CDR3 coding DNA: TGTGCCAGCAGATCTCAGGGGTATAGCAATCAGCCCCAGCATTTT. Translation: CASRSQGYSNQPQHF.

CDR3 bases: TGTGCCAGCAGGGTACAGGGGAAGAATTCACCCCTCCACTTT. Its protein is CASRVQGKNSPLHF. The rearrangement links TRBV6-6 to TRBJ1-6, with TRBD1 matching 7 bases. The V gene's germline CDR1 is MNHNY and CDR2 SVGAGI (reference sequence). J lost 7 bases, V lost 6 bases, and 6 bases had no gene match. The CDR3 runs 14 residues.

This chain links TRBV19 with TRBJ1-4, with TRBD1 matching 7 bases. The CDR3 has 16 amino acids. Trimming removed 4 bases from V and 3 bases from J; junction bases left unmatched: 8. The V gene's germline CDR1 is LNHDA and CDR2 SQIVND (reference sequence). The CDR3 here is CASSTSWTGSNEKLFF. CDR3 nucleotide sequence: TGTGCCAGTAGTACATCCTGGACAGGTTCTAATGAAAAACTGTTTTTT.

The V and J genes are TRBV5-6 and TRBJ1-4; TRBD1 matches at 9 bases. V lost 5 bases, J lost 5 bases, and 13 bases stayed unmatched. This CDR3 is built from 17 residues. CDR1 SGHDT and CDR2 YYEEEE come from the germline V gene. The CDR3 here is CASRLIGGGTGNEKLFF. The CDR3 DNA follows: TGTGCCAGCAGATTGATAGGTGGCGGGACAGGGAATGAAAAACTGTTTTTT.

The CDR3 nucleotides are TGTGCCAGCAGTAATTACAGGGTTGGAACTGAAGCTTTCTTT. It is translated as CASSNYRVGTEAFF. The genes are TRBV28 and TRBJ1-1; D is possibly TRBD1 (6 bases). The V gene lost 5 bases and the J gene lost 5 bases, with 15 bases spanning the gap. Germline V gene sequence: CDR1 MDHEN, CDR2 SYDVKM. The CDR3 loop spans 14 amino acids.

The chain couples TRBV30 to TRBJ1-2; 9 bases are shared with TRBD1. The length of the CDR3 is 12 residues. V trimming: 4 bases; J trimming: 5 bases; junction bases outside the gene matches: 2. CDR1 GTSNPN and CDR2 SVGIG come from the germline V gene (reference sequence). The CDR3 loop reads CAWTGQGYGYTF. The CDR3 DNA reads TGTGCCTGGACGGGACAGGGTTATGGCTACACCTTC.

The chain links TRBV20-1 to TRBJ2-7; no clear D gene. The CDR3 consists of 13 residues. CDR1 and CDR2 from the germline V gene are DFQATT and SNEGSKA (reference sequence). V lost 3 bases to trimming and J lost 0 bases, with 9 bases between them. CDR3 region: CSASHYPSYEQYF. CDR3 DNA sequence: TGCAGTGCTAGTCACTACCCCTCCTACGAGCAGTACTTC.

The CDR3 spells CASSQVNDRVYGYTF. The CDR3 DNA sequence: TGTGCCAGCAGCCAAGTCAACGACAGGGTGTATGGCTACACCTTC. The V and J genes are TRBV14 and TRBJ1-2, with TRBD1 matching over 7 bases. Germline trimming cut 1 base from V and 5 bases from J; bases unmatched to any gene: 7. Germline CDR1 is SGHDN and CDR2 is FVKESK. The CDR3 runs 15 residues.

V is TRBV4-1 and J is TRBJ2-7; D not certain. CDR3 length: 16 residues. Trimming pared 1 base from V and 0 bases from J, leaving 13 bases between. The germline V gene encodes CDR1 MGHRA and CDR2 YSYEKL. This CDR3 is CASSQVGQVYSYEQYF. The CDR3 nucleotides read TGCGCCAGCAGCCAAGTTGGGCAGGTTTACTCCTACGAGCAGTACTTC.

The CDR3 here is CATSDSPYNSPLHF. CDR3 nucleotides: TGTGCCACCTCCGACAGTCCCTATAATTCACCCCTCCACTTT. The chain has TRBV3-1 (or the pseudogene TRBV3-2) and TRBJ1-6; D might be TRBD1 (5 bases). The CDR3 is made up of 14 amino acids. Trimming cost V 10 bases and J 2 bases, with 12 bases left between them. The V gene's germline CDR1 is LGHDT and CDR2 YNNKEL (reference sequence).

This clone was counted a single time. The rearrangement uses TRBV3-1 (or the pseudogene TRBV3-2) and TRBJ1-6, with TRBD1 as a possible D gene (6 bases). The CDR3 loop spans 14 amino acids. Trimming removed 5 bases at V and 7 bases at J, with 12 bases between. Looked up from germline, CDR1 is LGHDT and CDR2 is YNNKEL (reference sequence). CDR3 in amino acids: CASSVDRINSPLHF. CDR3 coding DNA: TGTGCCAGCAGCGTAGACAGGATAAATTCACCCCTCCACTTT.

The V gene is TRBV2, the J gene TRBJ1-1; D is perhaps TRBD1 (5 bases). Germline CDR1 SNHLY, CDR2 FYNNEI. The CDR3 spans 13 residues. V gave up 8 bases and J gave up 3 bases, with 13 bases separating them. CDR3 loop: CASGKRRDTEAFF. The CDR3 DNA reads as TGTGCCAGCGGGAAACGCAGGGACACTGAAGCTTTCTTT.

The J gene is TRBJ2-7, the V gene TRBV5-1; the D is unclear. CDR1 and CDR2 from the germline V gene are SGHRS and YFSETQ. Trimming took 1 base from V and 3 from J, leaving 8 bases between them. This CDR3 region has 13 residues. The CDR3 region has the DNA TGCGCCAGCAGCTTGCTCGGTATCTACGAGCAGTACTTC. Translated, it gives CASSLLGIYEQYF.

The chain is built from TRBV6-1 and TRBJ1-2; 9 bases map to TRBD1. V lost 0 bases to trimming and J lost 7 bases; unmatched junction nucleotides: 6. This CDR3 has 15 amino acids. Per germline, CDR1 MNHNS and CDR2 SASEGT. The CDR3 loop is CASSEAGQGRGGYTF. CDR3 sequence (DNA): TGTGCCAGCAGTGAAGCAGGACAGGGGAGAGGTGGCTACACCTTC.

The chain joins TRBV30 to TRBJ1-5; D unclear. The ends were cut back, 1 base at V and 0 bases at J, with 4 bases in the middle. Germline V gives CDR1 GTSNPN, CDR2 SVGIG (reference sequence). This CDR3 has 13 amino acids. Here the CDR3 DNA reads TGTGCCTGGAGTGGCGGTAGCAATCAGCCCCAGCATTTT. Translation gives CAWSGGSNQPQHF.

This chain joins TRBV9 and TRBJ1-3; 9 bases map to TRBD1. CDR3 length equals 14 residues. Germline V gives CDR1 SGDLS, CDR2 YYNGEE. V was clipped by 4 bases and J by 8 bases; unmatched bases: 7. The CDR3 region is CASSTTGGRDTIYF. Here the CDR3 DNA reads TGTGCCAGCAGCACTACAGGGGGCAGGGACACCATATATTTT.

V usage is TRBV6-5 and J usage is TRBJ2-5, with TRBD2 as a possible D gene (5 bases). The CDR3 length is 14 residues. V lost 6 bases, J lost 0 bases, and 11 bases lay in between. CDR1 and CDR2 (germline): MNHEY, SVGAGI. In DNA, the CDR3 is TGTGCCAGCAGCCGACTATCCGACCAAGAGACCCAGTACTTC. Its translation is CASSRLSDQETQYF.

The J gene is TRBJ2-7, the V gene TRBV9; 11 nucleotides line up with TRBD1. The V segment lost 2 bases and the J segment 7 bases; nucleotides outside the gene matches: 8. Germline V gene lookup returns CDR1 SGDLS and CDR2 YYNGEE. The CDR3 covers 15 residues. This chain's CDR3 is CASSVGQGAPSEQYF. The CDR3 DNA is TGTGCCAGCAGCGTTGGACAGGGGGCCCCATCGGAGCAGTACTTC.

J is TRBJ1-5 and V is TRBV6-4; 9 bases match TRBD1. The CDR3 totals 19 residues. Germline lookup yields CDR1 MRHNA and CDR2 SNTAGT. Trimming cost V 2 bases and J 0 bases; bases outside gene matches: 11. The CDR3 spells CASSDRGPGQGYSNQPQHF. In DNA form, the CDR3 reads TGTGCCAGCAGTGACCGAGGGCCGGGACAGGGATATAGCAATCAGCCCCAGCATTTT.

This clone was detected only a few times. This sequence joins TRBV12-5 and TRBJ2-2, with TRBD1 matching 10 bases. Germline V gene sequence: CDR1 LGHNT, CDR2 FRNRAP. This CDR3 has 15 residues. Unmatched junction bases numbered 6, after V lost 5 bases and J lost 6 bases. This CDR3 is CASGIGQGVAGELFF. CDR3 bases: TGTGCTAGTGGTATTGGACAGGGGGTAGCCGGGGAGCTGTTTTTT.

The chain is built from TRBV4-1 and TRBJ2-7, with 8 positions matching TRBD1. The CDR3 contains 17 residues. CDR1 is MGHRA, CDR2 YSYEKL, per germline. Trimming removed 0 bases from V and 8 bases from J; junction bases left unmatched: 15. The CDR3 sequence is CASSQDPFRDRMDKQYF. Written as DNA, the CDR3 is TGCGCCAGCAGCCAAGATCCATTCCGGGACAGGATGGATAAGCAGTACTTC.